One and the same sample provided the 32 T cell receptor beta chains below, sequenced in a study of cytomegalovirus exposure and HLA in healthy donors. A multiplex PCR was run with 60 Vbeta primers and 13 Jbeta primers. Profiling relied on immunoSEQ multiplex PCR, and the TCRdb table lists in-frame clones only, not all of them. The sample includes around 150,000 clones, over 60% of them seen just once. Material for sequencing was PBMCs. The receptors were sampled from a woman aged 25 to 45 in good health and CMV-seronegative.

J is TRBJ2-2 and V is TRBV7-2; TRBD2 matches at 8 bases. Germline V gene data show CDR1 as SGHTA and CDR2 as FQGNSA. V shed 0 bases, J shed 7 bases, and the junction held 4 bases outside the gene matches. The CDR3 sequence is 15 residues long. The CDR3 DNA sequence: TGTGCCAGCAGCTTAGCCCTGACTAGCGACGGGGAGCTGTTTTTT. The encoded protein is CASSLALTSDGELFF.

This sequence joins TRBV28 and TRBJ2-7; 8 bases agree with TRBD2. After removal of 6 bases from V and 4 bases from J, the junction contained 11 bases not matched to a gene. Germline CDR1 reads MDHEN; CDR2 reads SYDVKM. The CDR3 has 15 amino acids. For the CDR3, the DNA is TGTGCCAGCAGCCTGGGGGGCGGGAGGTTGTACGAGCAGTACTTC. This codes for CASSLGGGRLYEQYF.

The V and J genes are TRBV9 and TRBJ1-4, with D possibly being TRBD1 (5 bases). The germline CDR1 and CDR2 sequences are SGDLS and YYNGEE. The CDR3 has 17 residues. V dropped 0 bases and J dropped 0 bases, with 12 bases sitting between them. CDR3 loop: CASSVGGGLSTNEKLFF. The DNA for the CDR3 is TGTGCCAGCAGCGTAGGGGGGGGACTGTCAACTAATGAAAAACTGTTTTTT.

This chain links TRBV4-3 with TRBJ1-3; 8 nucleotides line up with TRBD1. Germline loops: CDR1 LGHNA, CDR2 YSLEER. J was trimmed by 2 bases and V by 4 bases; bases with no gene match: 7. The CDR3 is 16 amino acids. The CDR3 bases are TGCGCCAGCAGCCCCCAGGGGGCAGATCCTGGAAACACCATATATTTT. As protein: CASSPQGADPGNTIYF.

This clone has more than one count but fewer than ten. The V and J genes are TRBV7-9 and TRBJ2-7; no clear D. Germline CDR1 is SEHNR and CDR2 is FQNEAQ (reference sequence). There are 15 residues in the CDR3. The V gene lost 4 bases and the J gene lost 5 bases, with 18 bases spanning the gap. The CDR3 coding sequence is TGTGCCAGCAGCTCCCTTTCCCGCACAGTGAACGAGCAGTACTTC. This sequence encodes CASSSLSRTVNEQYF.

The J gene is TRBJ1-5, the V gene TRBV6-1, with a possible D match to TRBD1 (6 bases). The CDR3 is 16 amino acids. V was cut by 0 bases and J by 5 bases, with 14 bases left in between. Germline V gene lookup returns CDR1 MNHNS and CDR2 SASEGT. CDR3 sequence (DNA): TGTGCCAGCAGTGAAGCTGGACGGGGGGCGTATCAGCCCCAGCATTTT. Translated, it gives CASSEAGRGAYQPQHF.

J is TRBJ2-7 and V is TRBV7-2; D possibly corresponds to TRBD2 (6 bases). The CDR3 runs to 15 residues. Trimming pared 4 bases from V and 6 bases from J, leaving 19 bases between. Germline assignment: CDR1 SGHTA and CDR2 FQGNSA. The DNA of the CDR3 is TGTGCCAGCAGCTCAGACCCGGGACTCCGGCCCGAGCAGTACTTC. Amino acids: CASSSDPGLRPEQYF.

The V and J genes are TRBV6-5 and TRBJ1-5; TRBD1 aligns across 8 bases. The CDR3 sequence is 11 residues long. V lost 4 bases and J lost 12; bases outside the gene matches: 2. Germline V gene sequence: CDR1 MNHEY, CDR2 SVGAGI. In nucleotides, the CDR3 is TGTGCCAGCAGTTCGGGACAGGTCCAGCATTTT. Amino acid sequence: CASSSGQVQHF.

This clone has ten or more counts. The chain combines TRBV7-9 with TRBJ1-1; D uncertain. V lost 1 base, J lost 7 bases, and 16 bases lay in between. CDR3 size: 15 residues. The germline CDR1 and CDR2 sequences are SEHNR and FQNEAQ (reference sequence). The CDR3 coding sequence is TGTGCCAGCAGCTTAGTAGTGGGAGGGATTGGTGAAGCTTTCTTT. Encoded protein: CASSLVVGGIGEAFF.

The chain joins TRBV27 to TRBJ2-1; D not resolved. CDR3 length: 13 residues. Germline V lookup: CDR1 MNHEY, CDR2 SMNVEV (reference sequence). V was cut by 0 bases and J by 2 bases, with 2 bases left in between. CDR3 sequence reads: CASSLSTYNEQFF. The CDR3 region has the DNA TGTGCCAGCAGTTTATCCACCTACAATGAGCAGTTCTTC.

The chain has TRBV27 and TRBJ1-5; perhaps TRBD1 as D (6 bases). CDR3 length equals 15 residues. Trimming took off 0 bases at V and 1 base at J, with 7 bases between the two ends. Germline V lookup: CDR1 MNHEY, CDR2 SMNVEV (reference sequence). CDR3 in amino acids: CASSLSRGSNQPQHF. Here the CDR3 DNA reads TGTGCCAGCAGTTTATCAAGGGGGAGCAATCAGCCCCAGCATTTT.

The chain has TRBV5-1 and TRBJ2-1; the D gene is possibly TRBD2 (6 bases). Looked up from germline, CDR1 is SGHRS and CDR2 is YFSETQ. The CDR3 totals 14 residues. V lost 6 bases, J lost 5 bases, and 15 bases lay in between. The CDR3 here is CASTFERVNNEQFF. CDR3 bases: TGCGCCAGCACCTTCGAGCGGGTGAACAATGAGCAGTTCTTC. Based on the CDR3 plus reference TRBV5-1 and TRBJ2-1, the full variable domain is KAGVTQTPRYLIKTRGQQVTLSCSPISGHRSVSWYQQTPGQGLQFLFEYFSETQRNKGNFPGRFSGRQFSNSRSEMNVSTLELGDSALYLCASTFERVNNEQFFGPGTRLTVL.

This chain joins TRBV5-4 and TRBJ1-1, with D possibly TRBD1 on 5 matching bases. This CDR3 has 15 residues. V was shortened by 0 bases and J by 4 bases, with 13 bases between the two germline ends. Germline CDR1 is SGHNT and CDR2 is YYREEE (reference sequence). The CDR3 protein is CASSLAGDSTTEAFF. CDR3 coding DNA: TGTGCCAGCAGCTTGGCGGGGGATTCTACCACTGAAGCTTTCTTT.

The rearrangement uses TRBV9 and TRBJ2-1, with D unclear. CDR3 length: 15 residues. CDR1 and CDR2 from the germline V gene are SGDLS and YYNGEE. With 0 bases removed from V and 6 bases from J, the gap between germline ends came to 13 bases. In DNA form, the CDR3 reads TGTGCCAGCAGCGTAGGGCAGGATGGCCGCAATGAGCAGTTCTTC. It codes for CASSVGQDGRNEQFF. Looking up the rest from reference TRBV9 and TRBJ2-1 gives the full variable domain: DSGVTQTPKHLITATGQRVTLRCSPRSGDLSVYWYQQSLDQGLQFLIQYYNGEERAKGNILERFSAQQFPDLHSELNLSSLELGDSALYFCASSVGQDGRNEQFFGPGTRLTVL.

V and J are TRBV28 and TRBJ1-2; 12 bases fit TRBD1. CDR1 and CDR2 from the germline V gene are MDHEN and SYDVKM. Germline trimming cut 6 bases from V and 1 base from J; bases unmatched to any gene: 6. The CDR3 loop spans 16 amino acids. The CDR3 DNA is TGTGCCAGCAGGCGGGACAGGGGGCGTTTTAACTATGGCTACACCTTC. This sequence encodes CASRRDRGRFNYGYTF.

This chain uses TRBV7-2 with TRBJ2-3, with 11 nucleotides matching TRBD1. After removal of 5 bases from V and 4 bases from J, the junction contained 8 bases not matched to a gene. This CDR3 comprises 16 residues. CDR1 is SGHTA, CDR2 FQGNSA, per germline. The chain's CDR3 is CASSARTGGKADTQYF. The CDR3 DNA sequence: TGTGCCAGCAGCGCCCGGACAGGGGGCAAGGCAGATACGCAGTATTTT. Complete variable domain (other parts from reference TRBV7-2 and TRBJ2-3): GAGVSQSPSNKVTEKGKDVELRCDPISGHTALYWYRQSLGQGLEFLIYFQGNSAPDKSGLPSDRFSAERTGGSVSTLTIQRTQQEDSAVYLCASSARTGGKADTQYFGPGTRLTVL.

This clone was seen only a few times. V usage is TRBV6-5 and J usage is TRBJ1-1; no clear D. CDR1 is MNHEY and CDR2 is SVGAGI in the germline V gene. The V end was cut by 0 bases, the J end by 3 bases, with 11 bases between. This CDR3 region has 15 residues. The CDR3 DNA follows: TGTGCCAGCAGTTACTCCCTTGAGGCGGACACTGAAGCTTTCTTT. Its translation is CASSYSLEADTEAFF.

CDR3 coding DNA: TGTGCCAGCAGCGTGACGCCGACTCCGGGACAGGGGGCCTATGAGCAGTTCTTC. Encoded protein: CASSVTPTPGQGAYEQFF. This chain joins TRBV9 and TRBJ2-1, with 12 nucleotides matching TRBD1. Losses at the gene ends were 2 bases for V and 8 bases for J; bases not matched to a gene: 14. CDR1 and CDR2 from the germline V gene are SGDLS and YYNGEE. The CDR3 has 18 residues.

V and J are TRBV2 and TRBJ1-1, with D uncertain. Trimming took off 4 bases at V and 0 bases at J, with 9 bases between the two ends. CDR3 size: 14 residues. CDR1 is SNHLY and CDR2 is FYNNEI in the germline V gene. CDR3 nucleotides: TGTGCCAGCAGTGTAGCTGCTATGAACACTGAAGCTTTCTTT. Protein: CASSVAAMNTEAFF. Together with reference TRBV2 and TRBJ1-1, the CDR3 gives the full variable domain: EPEVTQTPSHQVTQMGQEVILRCVPISNHLYFYWYRQILGQKVEFLVSFYNNEISEKSEIFDDQFSVERPDGSNFTLKIRSTKLEDSAMYFCASSVAAMNTEAFFGQGTRLTVV.

The genes are TRBV7-9 and TRBJ2-7; TRBD1 matches at 8 bases. The CDR3 consists of 15 residues. V trimming: 5 bases; J trimming: 3 bases; junction bases outside the gene matches: 9. CDR1 is SEHNR and CDR2 is FQNEAQ in the germline V gene (reference sequence). As DNA, the CDR3 is TGTGCCAGCAGCCCCCGGACAGGGAAGAACTACGAGCAGTACTTC. As protein: CASSPRTGKNYEQYF.

The V and J genes are TRBV13 and TRBJ1-2; 10 bases align to TRBD1. CDR1 and CDR2 (germline): PRHDT, FYEKMQ (reference sequence). The CDR3 is 15 amino acids. V lost 5 bases, J lost 4 bases, and 7 bases stayed unmatched. The CDR3 bases are TGTGCCAGCAGCCTGGGACAGGGGCCTTCCTATGGCTACACCTTC. Protein product: CASSLGQGPSYGYTF.

The count of this clone is one. This chain uses TRBV10-3 with TRBJ2-7; TRBD1 matches at 10 bases. The CDR3 spans 15 residues. Germline V gene sequence: CDR1 ENHRY, CDR2 SYGVKD. V trimming: 2 bases; J trimming: 3 bases; junction bases outside the gene matches: 4. In nucleotides, the CDR3 is TGTGCCATCAGTGAGATGGACAGGGGGAGCTACGAGCAGTACTTC. Its protein product is CAISEMDRGSYEQYF.

Only one count was recorded for this clone. This chain links TRBV4-1 with TRBJ2-3; D is ambiguous. The CDR3 loop spans 15 amino acids. Germline-derived CDR1 and CDR2 are MGHRA and YSYEKL. V lost 0 bases and J lost 4, with 11 bases in between. For the CDR3, the DNA is TGCGCCAGCAGCCAAGAAGAGGCGGCTGCAGATACGCAGTATTTT. Residues: CASSQEEAAADTQYF.

This clone appeared once. The chain combines TRBV15 with TRBJ1-4; weak D call: TRBD1 (5 bases). The length of the CDR3 is 15 residues. Germline V gene lookup returns CDR1 LNHNV and CDR2 YYDKDF (reference sequence). Trimming stripped 0 bases from V and 7 bases from J, with 12 bases between. The CDR3 here is CATSRDLRGTEKLFF. The CDR3 DNA reads as TGTGCCACCAGCAGAGATCTTAGGGGAACTGAAAAACTGTTTTTT.

The J gene is TRBJ2-5, the V gene TRBV4-1; D gene uncertain. The ends were cut back, 1 base at V and 0 bases at J, with 6 bases in the middle. The V gene's germline CDR1 is MGHRA and CDR2 YSYEKL. The CDR3 spans 14 residues. CDR3 in DNA: TGCGCCAGCAGCCAAGCCCCGTACCAAGAGACCCAGTACTTC. This gives the protein CASSQAPYQETQYF.

This clone was counted a few times. V usage is TRBV4-3 and J usage is TRBJ1-2, with 11 nucleotides matching TRBD1. This CDR3 is 13 amino acids long. V lost 6 bases and J lost 6; bases outside the gene matches: 3. Germline V gene sequence: CDR1 LGHNA, CDR2 YSLEER. CDR3 sequence: CASSQDRGHGYTF. In DNA, the CDR3 is TGCGCCAGCAGTCAGGACAGGGGGCATGGCTACACCTTC.

This clone was counted a single time. This chain uses TRBV5-6 with TRBJ1-5; TRBD1 agrees at 7 bases. The ends lost 4 bases at V and 11 bases at J; junction bases unmatched: 6. Looked up from germline, CDR1 is SGHDT and CDR2 is YYEEEE. CDR3 size: 12 residues. This CDR3 reads CASSTLTGAQHF. CDR3 nucleotide sequence: TGTGCCAGCAGCACCCTAACAGGGGCCCAGCATTTT.

The V and J genes are TRBV7-2 and TRBJ1-1; TRBD1 might be the D (6 bases). Trimming cost V 1 base and J 4 bases, with 13 bases left between them. Germline V gene sequence: CDR1 SGHTA, CDR2 FQGNSA. The CDR3 covers 15 residues. The CDR3 loop reads CASSLEAGVTTEAFF. In DNA, the CDR3 is TGTGCCAGCAGCTTAGAGGCAGGGGTTACCACTGAAGCTTTCTTT.

This sequence joins TRBV6-5 and TRBJ2-1, with a tentative D call TRBD2 (5 bases). Germline CDR1 reads MNHEY; CDR2 reads SVGAGI. Trimming shortened V by 6 bases and J by 1 base, and 10 bases separated the two germline ends. This CDR3 has 14 amino acids. The CDR3 coding sequence is TGTGCCAGCAGCCCCAGCGGTTCCTACAATGAGCAGTTCTTC. Protein sequence: CASSPSGSYNEQFF.

The rearrangement links TRBV6-1 to TRBJ2-7; TRBD2 matches at 8 bases. V dropped 3 bases and J dropped 4; count of bases not matched to a gene: 11. This CDR3 contains 16 residues. Germline CDR1 is MNHNS and CDR2 is SASEGT. CDR3 protein: CASSELRWAGGYEQYF. CDR3 in DNA: TGTGCCAGCAGTGAGCTCCGATGGGCGGGAGGATACGAGCAGTACTTC.

Turning to this clone: This CDR3 is also generated by other DNA sequences in the sample. This rearrangement joins TRBV11-2 to TRBJ1-1; no clear D gene. The CDR3 length is 13 residues. Germline lookup yields CDR1 SGHAT and CDR2 FQNNGV. V lost 1 base and J 2 bases, leaving 5 bases between the germline ends. The CDR3 nucleotides read TGTGCCAGCAGCTTAGGGGCAAACACTGAAGCTTTCTTT. This gives the protein CASSLGANTEAFF.

The chain is built from TRBV13 and TRBJ1-2, with D perhaps matching TRBD1 (5 bases). V dropped 1 base and J dropped 8 bases, with 11 bases sitting between them. CDR1 PRHDT and CDR2 FYEKMQ come from the germline V gene (reference sequence). This CDR3 comprises 13 residues. The CDR3 DNA follows: TGTGCCAGCAGCTTAGACGGGACTCGGGGCTACACCTTC. Residues: CASSLDGTRGYTF.